What follows are 23 T cell receptor beta chains derived from one specimen sequenced in a study of blood T cell repertoires in COVID-19. Data came from immunoSEQ multiplex PCR; TCRdb stores just in-frame clones and leaves some out. This repertoire shows 150,000 to 200,000 clones, around 77% found once; its top ten account for 5% to 8.5%. Sequenced sample: peripheral blood. The receptors derive from a man between 65 and 85 years old with active or convalescent COVID-19.

This chain uses TRBV5-1 with TRBJ1-3; 8 positions match TRBD1. Losses at the gene ends were 4 bases for V and 0 bases for J; bases not matched to a gene: 3. Germline V CDR1 and CDR2: SGHRS, YFSETQ. CDR3 length: 15 residues. Here the CDR3 DNA reads TGCGCCAGCAGCACGACAGGGGTCTCTGGAAACACCATATATTTT. Translated: CASSTTGVSGNTIYF.

The rearrangement links TRBV7-9 to TRBJ1-3; no definite D call. CDR1 is SEHNR, CDR2 FQNEAQ, per germline (reference sequence). The length of the CDR3 is 15 residues. Trimming cost V 5 bases and J 0 bases, with 11 bases left between them. The CDR3 region has the DNA TGTGCCAGCAGCGGAACAGCCCTCTCTGGAAACACCATATATTTT. Protein: CASSGTALSGNTIYF.

This sequence joins TRBV9 and TRBJ1-3; D is perhaps TRBD1 (5 bases). The V and J ends lost 0 bases and 7 bases respectively, with 8 bases between them. Germline V CDR1 and CDR2: SGDLS, YYNGEE. The length of the CDR3 is 13 residues. The CDR3 DNA is TGTGCCAGCAGCGTAGGGGGCTCGAACACCATATATTTT. Protein sequence: CASSVGGSNTIYF.

This chain links TRBV12-3 or TRBV12-4 with TRBJ1-1; D unresolved. Trimming left V 5 bases short and J 5 bases short, with 12 bases between. The CDR3 contains 13 residues. CDR3 protein: CASSNFVETEAFF. For the CDR3, the DNA is TGTGCCAGCAGTAATTTTGTAGAGACTGAAGCTTTCTTT.

As regards this clone: Other nucleotide sequences from this sample produce the same CDR3. The chain joins TRBV5-1 to TRBJ1-1; 8 bases are a match to TRBD1. Per germline, CDR1 SGHRS and CDR2 YFSETQ. V shed 3 bases, J shed 1 base, and the junction held 5 bases outside the gene matches. This CDR3 has 15 residues. CDR3 DNA: TGCGCCAGCAGCTCCCTTGGACAGGGGAACACTGAAGCTTTCTTT. This sequence encodes CASSSLGQGNTEAFF.

The chain employs TRBV10-3 and TRBJ1-2; 9 nucleotides match TRBD1. Germline values: CDR1 ENHRY, CDR2 SYGVKD. J lost 13 bases, V lost 3 bases, and 9 bases had no gene match. This CDR3 has 13 residues. The CDR3 nucleotides are TGTGCCATCAGTGACCCCGGGACAGGGTCGTCCACCTTC. Protein sequence: CAISDPGTGSSTF.

This chain uses TRBV4-2 with TRBJ1-4; a weak D match, TRBD1 (6 bases). The germline V gene encodes CDR1 LGHNA and CDR2 YNFKEQ. V gave up 0 bases and J gave up 4 bases, with 12 bases separating them. The CDR3 totals 16 residues. The CDR3 DNA reads as TGTGCCAGCAGCCAAGATTATAACAGGGTTAATGAAAAACTGTTTTTT. This sequence encodes CASSQDYNRVNEKLFF.

This clone was seen just once. The chain uses TRBV10-1 and TRBJ2-7; TRBD2 is a possible D gene (5 bases). The CDR3 is made up of 15 amino acids. Per germline, CDR1 WNHNN and CDR2 SYGVQD (reference sequence). Trimming cost V 4 bases and J 3 bases, with 16 bases left between them. This CDR3 reads CASSGAADEGYEQYF. As DNA, the CDR3 is TGCGCCAGCAGTGGAGCGGCCGACGAAGGCTACGAGCAGTACTTC.

The rearrangement links TRBV6-5 to TRBJ2-1, with 7 bases fitting TRBD2. The germline gives CDR1 MNHEY, CDR2 SVGAGI. The J segment lost 1 base and the V segment lost 7 bases, leaving 7 bases of the junction unmatched. The CDR3 contains 15 residues. The CDR3 DNA reads TGTGCCAGCAAACTTGGGGGAGGGTCCTACAATGAGCAGTTCTTC. This gives the protein CASKLGGGSYNEQFF.

CDR3 amino acids: CASSFSGLTHNEQFF. The CDR3 region has the DNA TGCGCCAGCAGCTTCAGTGGGCTAACTCACAATGAGCAGTTCTTC. The chain joins TRBV5-1 to TRBJ2-1; D is ambiguous. CDR1 and CDR2 (germline): SGHRS, YFSETQ. CDR3 length: 15 amino acids. V was pared by 2 bases and J by 5 bases, with 14 bases between.

The chain combines TRBV2 with TRBJ2-3, with TRBD2 identical over 7 bases. This CDR3 comprises 15 residues. Looked up from germline, CDR1 is SNHLY and CDR2 is FYNNEI. J gave up 4 bases and V 4 bases, and 8 bases lay outside the gene matches. The CDR3, as DNA: TGTGCCAGCAGTGGCCCGGGGGGAAGGGCAGATACGCAGTATTTT. Encoded protein: CASSGPGGRADTQYF.

CDR3 sequence reads: CASTQAGCTEAFF. The CDR3, as DNA: TGCGCCAGCACCCAGGCGGGGTGCACTGAAGCTTTCTTT. The chain couples TRBV23-1 to TRBJ1-1, with unresolved D. TRBV23-1 is an ORF, with its function uncertain. Trimming took 7 bases from V and 4 from J, leaving 13 bases between them. The CDR3 consists of 13 residues.

This sequence joins TRBV10-2 and TRBJ2-1; D uncertain. Germline CDR1 is WSHSY and CDR2 is SAAADI. The CDR3 loop spans 13 amino acids. Trimming took 10 bases from V and 7 from J, leaving 17 bases between them. CDR3 residues: CATQADVWNEQFF. CDR3 coding DNA: TGCGCCACCCAGGCAGACGTCTGGAATGAGCAGTTCTTC.

A single count supports this clone. The genes are TRBV11-2 and TRBJ2-5; maybe TRBD1 (5 bases). Per germline, CDR1 SGHAT and CDR2 FQNNGV. The CDR3 totals 14 residues. V shed 5 bases and J shed 6 bases, with 16 bases lying between them. The CDR3 DNA reads as TGTGCCAGCAGCACGCAGGGTGGGGCGAAGACCCAGTACTTC. It codes for CASSTQGGAKTQYF.

The genes are TRBV5-1 and TRBJ2-3; D remains unclear. This CDR3 is 13 amino acids long. V was trimmed by 1 base and J by 3 bases, leaving 6 bases between them. Germline-derived CDR1 and CDR2 are SGHRS and YFSETQ. The DNA for the CDR3 is TGCGCCAGCAGCTTGAAATCAACAGATACGCAGTATTTT. Protein sequence: CASSLKSTDTQYF.

This rearrangement joins TRBV10-2 to TRBJ1-4; D might be TRBD1 (5 bases). CDR1 is WSHSY and CDR2 is SAAADI in the germline V gene. V was clipped by 7 bases and J by 2 bases, with 8 bases between them. The CDR3 has 13 amino acids. CDR3 amino acids: CASKRGTNEKLFF. In DNA, the CDR3 is TGCGCCAGCAAACGGGGGACTAATGAAAAACTGTTTTTT.

This clone was detected only once. The chain couples TRBV6-5 to TRBJ2-4, with D perhaps TRBD1 (5 bases). V shed 6 bases and J shed 7 bases, with 16 bases lying between them. Looked up from germline, CDR1 is MNHEY and CDR2 is SVGAGI. There are 14 residues in the CDR3. The CDR3 protein is CASSSDSPWNIQYF. The CDR3 DNA reads as TGTGCCAGCAGCTCAGACAGCCCGTGGAACATTCAGTACTTC.

The chain recombines TRBV6-6 with TRBJ2-2; D is uncertain. V lost 0 bases, J lost 7 bases, and 12 bases lay in between. The CDR3 covers 15 residues. Per the germline V gene, CDR1 is MNHNY and CDR2 is SVGAGI (reference sequence). CDR3 sequence reads: CASSYSTPGHGELFF. CDR3 bases: TGTGCCAGCAGTTACTCGACGCCTGGGCACGGGGAGCTGTTTTTT.

A remark on this clone: Germline is not matched at one junction end, which may reflect a read error. CDR3 DNA: TGTGCCAGCTCACTCTCCAGCACAACTAACCATGGCTACACCTTC. Its protein is CASSLSSTTNHGYTF. The genes are TRBV18 and TRBJ1-2; D not certain. This CDR3 contains 15 residues. CDR1 is KGHSH and CDR2 is LQKENI in the germline V gene.

The chain uses TRBV5-1 and TRBJ1-1; no firm D call. The CDR3 is 16 amino acids. V was cut by 0 bases and J by 4 bases, with 16 bases left in between. Germline V lookup: CDR1 SGHRS, CDR2 YFSETQ. CDR3 residues: CASSLVFTGMGTEAFF. DNA for the CDR3: TGCGCCAGCAGCTTGGTTTTCACGGGGATGGGCACTGAAGCTTTCTTT.

This sequence joins TRBV10-1 and TRBJ2-2; D unclear. This CDR3 comprises 15 residues. V was clipped by 4 bases and J by 6 bases, with 15 bases between them. Germline CDR1 WNHNN, CDR2 SYGVQD (reference sequence). This chain's CDR3 is CASSVTRPLAGELFF. CDR3 DNA sequence: TGCGCCAGCAGTGTTACGCGGCCCCTCGCCGGGGAGCTGTTTTTT.

The chain links TRBV21-1 to TRBJ2-7; the table gives TRBD1 as D, unverified against the DNA. TRBV21-1 is a known pseudogene. This CDR3 has 18 amino acids. The CDR3 nucleotides are TGTGCCAGCAGCCCTCGGGACAGGTGGCAGGGGCCCGATTACGAGCAGTACTTC. It is translated as CASSPRDRWQGPDYEQYF.

This clone was counted only a few times. For the CDR3, the DNA is TGTGCCAGCAGCCCGGCGGGGGGGGGAAAAAAACTGTTTTTT. This gives the protein CASSPAGGGKKLFF. The chain has TRBV3-1 (or the pseudogene TRBV3-2) and TRBJ1-4, with a possible D match to TRBD1 (5 bases). The V gene's germline CDR1 is LGHDT and CDR2 YNNKEL (reference sequence). The CDR3 has 14 residues. V was clipped by 4 bases and J by 9 bases, with 15 bases between them.